The rows below give T cell receptor beta chains drawn from one sample of a study of cytomegalovirus exposure and HLA in healthy donors. Sequencing was performed with immunoSEQ multiplex PCR; in TCRdb, only in-frame clones are kept and a portion is missing. The sample yields about 140,000 clones, over 65% seen once. The sequencing input was PBMCs. These receptors originate from a woman aged 30 to 39 in good health and CMV-seronegative. Both conserved end residues are part of each CDR3. D genes are given only for firm matches. Size tells how often a clone was seen (once, few, many) or the class of an expanded clone, and some rows leave it out.

TRBV6-5	-	TRBD2	TRBJ2-7	CASSYSSGSYEQYF	TGTGCCAGCAGTTACTCTAGCGGGAGTTACGAGCAGTACTTC
TRBV18	-	TRBD1	TRBJ1-1	CASSFSGTGGLNTEAFF	TGTGCCAGCTCGTTCTCCGGGACAGGGGGATTGAACACTGAAGCTTTCTTT
TRBV1	-	-	TRBJ2-1	CTSSQELLAGGFDNEQFF	TGCACCAGCAGCCAAGAGCTCCTAGCGGGGGGGTTTGACAATGAGCAGTTCTTC
TRBV10-2	-	-	TRBJ2-3	CASSESNPQISTDTQYF	TGCGCCAGCAGTGAGTCGAATCCACAGATCAGCACAGATACGCAGTATTTT
TRBV5-1	-	-	TRBJ1-1	CASSLRTEKNTEAFF	TGCGCCAGCAGCTTACGGACAGAAAAGAACACTGAAGCTTTCTTT
TRBV4-1	few	TRBD1	TRBJ1-4	CASSRGRTGANEKLFF	TGCGCCAGCAGCCGAGGAAGGACAGGGGCTAATGAAAAACTGTTTTTT
TRBV7-2	-	-	TRBJ2-2	CASSLARDGELFF	TGTGCCAGCAGCTTAGCGAGGGACGGGGAGCTGTTTTTT
TRBV2	-	TRBD1	TRBJ1-2	CASKWSDRGTGYTF	TGTGCCAGCAAATGGTCGGACAGGGGCACTGGCTACACCTTC
TRBV29-1	once	-	TRBJ1-2	CSAADGKNGYTF	TGCAGCGCTGCCGACGGGAAAAATGGCTACACCTTC
TRBV27	-	TRBD2	TRBJ2-1	CASSSGRAIYNEQFF	TGTGCCAGCAGTTCCGGGAGGGCAATTTACAATGAGCAGTTCTTC
TRBV7-7	few	-	TRBJ2-2	CASSLGGAGELFF	TGTGCTAGCAGCTTAGGGGGAGCCGGGGAGCTGTTTTTT
TRBV2	medium-sized	TRBD1	TRBJ1-6	CASRWQGDNSPLHF	TGTGCCAGCAGATGGCAGGGGGACAATTCACCCCTCCACTTT
TRBV5-1	-	-	TRBJ1-2	CASSLKEYSYYGYTF	TGCGCCAGCAGCTTGAAGGAGTATTCCTACTATGGCTACACCTTC
TRBV19	-	-	TRBJ1-2	CASSPQSSGSNGYTF	TGTGCCAGTAGTCCGCAGAGTAGCGGATCTAATGGCTACACCTTC
TRBV5-1	-	-	TRBJ1-2	CASSSDFLGYTF	TGCGCCAGCAGCTCCGACTTTTTAGGCTACACCTTC
TRBV9	-	-	TRBJ2-3	CASSVTQGIIDTQYF	TGTGCCAGCAGCGTAACACAGGGCATCATAGATACGCAGTATTTT
TRBV5-1	-	-	TRBJ2-2	CASSLTGDSGELFF	TGCGCCAGCAGCTTGACGGGGGATTCCGGGGAGCTGTTTTTT
TRBV28	-	-	TRBJ1-4	CASSSMTGAVEKLFF	TGTGCCAGCAGTTCGATGACAGGTGCCGTGGAAAAACTGTTTTTT
TRBV9	-	-	TRBJ2-2	CASSVGRGLTGELFF	TGTGCCAGCAGCGTAGGGAGGGGGCTCACCGGGGAGCTGTTTTTT
TRBV2	-	TRBD1	TRBJ2-3	CASSVDRGRRDTQYF	TGTGCCAGCAGTGTGGACAGGGGGCGCCGGGATACGCAGTATTTT
TRBV19	-	TRBD2	TRBJ2-7	CASRPTSGSQYF	TGTGCCAGTAGACCGACTAGCGGGAGCCAGTACTTC
TRBV9	-	TRBD2	TRBJ2-6	CASSVASSGKSGANVLTF	TGTGCCAGCAGCGTAGCGTCTAGCGGGAAATCTGGGGCCAACGTCCTGACTTTC
TRBV19	-	-	TRBJ2-3	CASRPRDTDTQYF	TGTGCCAGTAGACCCAGGGACACAGATACGCAGTATTTT
TRBV7-3	-	-	TRBJ2-1	CASSLEEGREQFF	TGTGCCAGCAGCTTAGAGGAGGGCCGGGAGCAGTTCTTC
TRBV5-6	once	TRBD1	TRBJ2-7	CASTEGDSYEQYF	TGTGCCAGCACCGAAGGGGACAGCTACGAGCAGTACTTC
TRBV7-9	-	-	TRBJ2-5	CASSRVAETQYF	TGTGCCAGCAGCCGGGTTGCAGAGACCCAGTACTTC
TRBV5-1	-	-	TRBJ1-1	CASSTSVNTEAFF	TGCGCCAGCAGTACGAGTGTGAACACTGAAGCTTTCTTT
TRBV5-1	-	-	TRBJ1-1	CASTLSLGRGSGNTEAFF	TGCGCCAGCACCCTCTCCCTAGGGAGGGGCTCGGGGAACACTGAAGCTTTCTTT
TRBV5-6	-	TRBD1	TRBJ2-6	CASTLQGALGANVLTF	TGTGCCAGCACCTTACAGGGGGCCCTCGGGGCCAACGTCCTGACTTTC
TRBV19	few	TRBD1	TRBJ1-6	CASSTTGGSYNSPLHF	TGTGCCAGTAGCACTACAGGGGGCTCCTATAATTCACCCCTCCACTTT
TRBV6-5	-	-	TRBJ1-1	CATSTGREGTEAFF	TGTGCCACTTCGACCGGGAGGGAAGGAACTGAAGCTTTCTTT
TRBV4-2	-	TRBD1	TRBJ1-4	CASSRNLGGTGAFTNEKLFF	TGTGCCAGCAGCCGCAACCTCGGAGGGACAGGGGCCTTTACTAATGAAAAACTGTTTTTT
TRBV9	-	-	TRBJ1-1	CASSVGHATEAFF	TGTGCCAGCAGCGTAGGTCATGCGACTGAAGCTTTCTTT
TRBV18	-	-	TRBJ1-2	CASSQATGEYGYTF	TGTGCCAGCTCACAGGCGACAGGAGAATATGGCTACACCTTC
TRBV6-5	-	-	TRBJ2-4	CASRDAGVKNIQYF	TGTGCCAGCAGGGATGCAGGGGTCAAAAACATTCAGTACTTC
TRBV19	-	-	TRBJ1-5	CASSTRTVGRNQPQHF	TGTGCCAGTAGTACAAGGACAGTGGGGCGCAATCAGCCCCAGCATTTT
TRBV30	-	TRBD2	TRBJ2-5	CAWTTGGMETQYF	TGTGCCTGGACAACGGGGGGGATGGAGACCCAGTACTTC
TRBV7-9	once	-	TRBJ2-3	CSSSLGGTDTQYF	TGTTCCAGCAGCTTAGGAGGCACAGATACGCAGTATTTT
TRBV28	-	TRBD1	TRBJ2-7	CASSSPGQAYEQYF	TGTGCCAGCAGTTCCCCGGGACAGGCCTACGAGCAGTACTTC
TRBV27	-	-	TRBJ1-1	CASSSRGQSRMNTEAFF	TGTGCCAGCAGTTCGAGAGGACAATCTCGGATGAACACTGAAGCTTTCTTT
TRBV28	-	-	TRBJ1-1	CASSLPSGVPTEAFF	TGTGCCAGCAGTCTACCTTCGGGGGTTCCCACTGAAGCTTTCTTT
TRBV10-3	-	TRBD2	TRBJ2-3	CMTSGNTDTQYF	TGTATGACTAGCGGGAACACAGATACGCAGTATTTT
TRBV6-5	-	TRBD1	TRBJ1-4	CASSDVQGMGKKLFF	TGTGCCAGCAGCGATGTACAGGGGATGGGCAAAAAACTGTTTTTT
TRBV28	-	TRBD1	TRBJ2-5	CASSVNTGTDQDWRETQYF	TGTGCCAGCAGTGTGAATACCGGGACAGACCAAGATTGGAGGGAGACCCAGTACTTC